This T cell receptor beta chain is drawn from a study of T cell responses to AZD1222 COVID-19 vaccine. Findings and limits, study-wide: The study found Spike-specific TCR breadth and depth rose after two AZD1222 doses. At baseline, seropositivity was found in only a handful of AZD1222 recipients.

Using immunoSEQ multiplex PCR, the repertoire was profiled, and TCRdb retains in-frame clones only, with some absent. The sample contains some 190,000 clones, about 94% of which appear only once. With respect to this clone: Antigen unknown.

This CDR3 spans 15 amino acids. With V trimmed by 2 bases and J by 2 bases, 4 bases remained unmatched. CDR1 is MNHEY and CDR2 is SMNVEV in the germline V gene (reference sequence). J is TRBJ2-3 and V is TRBV27; 7 bases are a match to TRBD2. The receptor was derived from an adult who received the MenACWY meningococcal vaccine as a control. This sample comprised peripheral blood, obtained 28 days after the second dose of the MenACWY control vaccine. The DNA for the CDR3 is TGTGCCAGCAGTTTACTGGGGGGGATCACAGATACGCAGTATTTT. This translates into CASSLLGGITDTQYF.